Included here is one T cell receptor (beta chain) sequence, with context. The data are from a study of control samples from healthy donors and cancer patients. Sequenced by immunoSEQ multiplex PCR; TCRdb stores in-frame clones only, minus some. The sample shows around 70,000 clones, around 93% of them seen only once. The clonotype was recovered from a woman aged 30 to 39 in good health. Sequencing was done on a sample of blood.

The CDR3 DNA reads as TGTGCCAGCAGCTTGGATGGGCGGAGGCCAAACACTGAAGCTTTCTTT. It encodes CASSLDGRRPNTEAFF. The chain recombines TRBV5-8 with TRBJ1-1; D ambiguous. V was cut by 0 bases and J by 2 bases, with 14 bases left in between. There are 16 residues in the CDR3. Germline CDR1 and CDR2: SGHTS and YDEGEE.